The TCR beta chain described here comes from a study of blood T cell repertoires in COVID-19. Looking at the study overall: The United States, Italy and Spain provided the acute and convalescent COVID-19 samples. In each case, the material was cDNA or gDNA derived from T cells, B-cell-depleted T cells, or PBMCs.

Source study methods: Counts of nucleated cells, estimated from reference gene primer amplification, were obtained. The table came from immunoSEQ multiplex PCR; TCRdb's copy has only in-frame clones and leaves some out. V and J calls and clone size are copied from that table; D and trimming were computed from the DNA. In the table there are fewer than 80,000 clones, around nine tenths of which are singletons. Trimming removed 0 bases from V and 2 bases from J, with 13 bases in between. The CDR3 loop spans 16 amino acids. Looked up from germline, CDR1 is SGDLS and CDR2 is YYNGEE. This receptor was obtained from a human donor in a cohort sampled during active COVID-19. This sequence joins TRBV9 and TRBJ2-3; D call uncertain. The sample taken for sequencing was peripheral blood. CDR3 sequence reads: CASSVAEYGTTDTQYF. The CDR3 nucleotides are TGTGCCAGCAGCGTAGCTGAGTACGGTACCACAGATACGCAGTATTTT.